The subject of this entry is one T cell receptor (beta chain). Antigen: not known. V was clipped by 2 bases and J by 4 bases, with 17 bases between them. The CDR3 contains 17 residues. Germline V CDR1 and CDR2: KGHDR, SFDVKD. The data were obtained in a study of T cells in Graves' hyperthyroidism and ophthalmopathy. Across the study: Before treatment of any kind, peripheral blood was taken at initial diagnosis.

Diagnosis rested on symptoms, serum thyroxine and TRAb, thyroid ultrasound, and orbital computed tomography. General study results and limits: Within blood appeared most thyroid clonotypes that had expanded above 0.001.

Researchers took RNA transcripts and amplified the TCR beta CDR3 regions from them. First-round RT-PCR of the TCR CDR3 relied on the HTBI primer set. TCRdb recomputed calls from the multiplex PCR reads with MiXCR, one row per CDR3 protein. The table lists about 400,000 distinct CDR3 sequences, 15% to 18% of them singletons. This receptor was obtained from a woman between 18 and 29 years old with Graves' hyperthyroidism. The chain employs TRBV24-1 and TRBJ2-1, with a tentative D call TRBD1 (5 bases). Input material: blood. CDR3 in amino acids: CATSDYRVVRGYNEQFF. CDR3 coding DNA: TGTGCCACCAGTGATTACCGGGTGGTAAGGGGTTACAATGAGCAGTTCTTC.